This TCR beta chain was observed in a study of CD4 and CD8 cells across lung adenocarcinoma regions (dated by TCRdb to between 2017 and 2018). Regarding the complete study: To look at intratumor heterogeneity in the T cell receptor repertoire, the study compared tumor centers against tumor margins.

Its CDR3 holds 13 amino acids, cysteine through phenylalanine. CDR3 DNA only is kept here, 39 bases in frame from base 1. V is clipped by 8 bases and J by 8 bases, and the sequence between their germline boundaries is 17 bases long. Reading the germline V gene gives CDR1 MNHEY and CDR2 SVGAGI. Donors were patients with localized lung adenocarcinoma, a subtype of non-small cell lung cancer. The centers of localized lung adenocarcinomas were where the samples came from. For TCR repertoire analysis, CD8+ T cells from tumor tissue were profiled apart from CD4+ T cells. This clonotype was recorded a few times. Its antigen is still unknown. Base qualities are missing; no much larger clone stands one base away. Libraries were prepared through PCR. The listed sequencing device is HiSeq X Ten. Using fastp trimming at Q25 and MiXCR clonotype assembly, TCRdb reanalyzed the public sequencing data and kept in-frame beta chains. Entries that share a CDR3 protein sequence are merged under the most common genes and DNA. This sample holds approximately 12,000 distinct CDR3 sequences; approximately 50% were observed only once. Roughly 33% of the sample lies in the top ten.

The receptor comes from a female donor with lung adenocarcinoma. The CD4 and CD8 labels of this study may be unreliable. The sample taken for sequencing was CD8+ T cells from the center of a lung tumor. What the cell subset or site label conveys for this sample: tumor center region. The sequence joins TRBV6-5 to TRBJ2-3, with the D gene call left open. DNA sequence: TGTGCCAGCGAGAAAGTTGTTTTTGGTACGCAGTATTTT. Its coded protein is CASEKVVFGTQYF.